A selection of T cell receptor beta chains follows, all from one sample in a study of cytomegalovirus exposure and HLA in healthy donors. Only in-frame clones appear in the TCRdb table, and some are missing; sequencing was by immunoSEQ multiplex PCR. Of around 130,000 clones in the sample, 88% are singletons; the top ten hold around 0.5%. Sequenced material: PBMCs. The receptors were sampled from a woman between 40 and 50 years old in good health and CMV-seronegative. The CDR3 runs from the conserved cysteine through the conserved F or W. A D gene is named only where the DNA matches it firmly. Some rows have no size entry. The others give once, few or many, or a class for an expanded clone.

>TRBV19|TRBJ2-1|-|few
CASSSRPGGGYNEQFF
TGTGCCAGTAGTTCTCGTCCGGGCGGAGGATACAATGAGCAGTTCTTC
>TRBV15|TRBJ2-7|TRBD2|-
CATSRDWEGNYEQYF
TGTGCCACCAGCAGAGATTGGGAGGGGAACTACGAGCAGTACTTC
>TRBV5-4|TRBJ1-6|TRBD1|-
CASSSRPGQATSPLHF
TGTGCCAGCAGCTCCAGACCGGGACAGGCAACATCACCCCTCCACTTT
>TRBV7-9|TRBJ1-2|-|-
CSSSLTVGYGYTF
TGTTCCAGCAGCTTGACAGTTGGCTATGGCTACACCTTC
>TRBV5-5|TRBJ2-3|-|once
CASSFPRTDTQYF
TGTGCCAGCAGCTTTCCGCGTACAGATACGCAGTATTTT
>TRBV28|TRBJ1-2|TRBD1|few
CASSLGGTGGRGYTF
TGTGCCAGCAGTTTGGGGGGAACAGGGGGCCGAGGCTACACCTTC
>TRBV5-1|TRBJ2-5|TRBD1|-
CASSLWTGGLSGTQYF
TGCGCCAGCAGCTTATGGACAGGGGGCTTGAGCGGGACCCAGTACTTC
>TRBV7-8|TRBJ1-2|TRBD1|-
CASSLMGRGTYGYTF
TGTGCCAGCAGCTTAATGGGCAGGGGGACCTATGGCTACACCTTC
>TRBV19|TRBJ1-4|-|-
CASSILDRENEKLFF
TGTGCCAGTAGTATATTGGACAGAGAGAATGAAAAACTGTTTTTT
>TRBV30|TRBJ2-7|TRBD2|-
CAWGPSSGGYEQYF
TGTGCCTGGGGACCGTCTAGCGGAGGCTACGAGCAGTACTTC
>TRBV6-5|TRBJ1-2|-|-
CASSYLETDGYTF
TGTGCCAGCAGTTACCTCGAGACTGATGGCTACACCTTC
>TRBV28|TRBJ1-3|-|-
CASSFRAQGGNTIYF
TGTGCCAGCAGTTTTCGAGCCCAGGGAGGAAACACCATATATTTT
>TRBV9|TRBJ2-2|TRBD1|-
CASSFGTGLAGELFF
TGTGCCAGCAGCTTCGGGACAGGGTTAGCCGGGGAGCTGTTTTTT
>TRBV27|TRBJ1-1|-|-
CASSLMSNTEAFF
TGTGCCAGCAGTTTAATGAGTAACACTGAAGCTTTCTTT
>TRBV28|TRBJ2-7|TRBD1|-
CASTKGGGIVYEQYF
TGTGCCAGCACAAAAGGGGGCGGAATAGTCTACGAGCAGTACTTC
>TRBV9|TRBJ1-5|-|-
CASSVANGDQPQHF
TGTGCCAGCAGCGTAGCTAACGGGGATCAGCCCCAGCATTTT
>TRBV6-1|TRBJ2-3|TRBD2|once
CASWAGDTRGGTQYF
TGTGCCAGCTGGGCAGGGGACACACGGGGGGGTACGCAGTATTTT
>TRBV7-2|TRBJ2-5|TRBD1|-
CASSLVGTAETQYF
TGTGCCAGCAGCTTAGTCGGGACAGCCGAGACCCAGTACTTC
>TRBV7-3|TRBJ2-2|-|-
CASSSGGRFGELFF
TGTGCCAGCAGCTCCGGGGGGCGTTTCGGGGAGCTGTTTTTT
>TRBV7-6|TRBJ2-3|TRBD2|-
CASSLDPQLAGSGRDTQYF
TGTGCCAGCAGCTTAGACCCCCAACTAGCGGGGAGTGGTAGAGATACGCAGTATTTT
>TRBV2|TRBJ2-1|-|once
CASSEIMEYNEQFF
TGTGCCAGCAGTGAAATAATGGAGTACAATGAGCAGTTCTTC
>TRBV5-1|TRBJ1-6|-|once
CASSLRVEGGRNSPLHF
TGCGCCAGCAGCTTGCGGGTTGAAGGAGGCAGAAATTCACCCCTCCACTTT
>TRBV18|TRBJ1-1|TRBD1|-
CASSPTPQGSDTEAFF
TGTGCCAGCTCACCAACGCCACAGGGGAGTGACACTGAAGCTTTCTTT
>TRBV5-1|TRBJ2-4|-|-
CASSPGEAVSIQYF
TGCGCCAGCAGCCCGGGGGAGGCAGTGAGCATTCAGTACTTC
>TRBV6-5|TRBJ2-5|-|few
CASSPDSQETQYF
TGTGCCAGCAGTCCCGACAGCCAAGAGACCCAGTACTTC
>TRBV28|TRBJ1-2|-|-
CASTDAGIPYGYTF
TGTGCCAGCACTGATGCGGGGATCCCTTATGGCTACACCTTC
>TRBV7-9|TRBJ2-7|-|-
CSSSFTHEQYF
TGTTCCAGCAGCTTTACACACGAGCAGTACTTC
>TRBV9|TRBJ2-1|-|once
CASSVDPPQYNEQFF
TGTGCCAGCAGCGTAGACCCCCCTCAGTACAATGAGCAGTTCTTC
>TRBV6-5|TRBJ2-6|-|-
CASSYQGSSGANVLTF
TGTGCCAGCAGTTACCAGGGTAGCTCTGGGGCCAACGTCCTGACTTTC
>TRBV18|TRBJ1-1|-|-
CASSPFQGQGNTEAFF
TGTGCCAGCTCACCATTTCAAGGGCAGGGGAACACTGAAGCTTTCTTT
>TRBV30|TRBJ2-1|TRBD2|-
CALRSGGRVGEQFF
TGTGCCTTGAGATCCGGGGGGAGGGTGGGTGAGCAGTTCTTC
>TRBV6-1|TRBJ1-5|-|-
CASSGPDSYSNQPQHF
TGTGCCAGCAGTGGACCCGACAGTTATAGCAATCAGCCCCAGCATTTT
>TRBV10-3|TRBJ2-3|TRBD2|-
CATKAGEGSDTQYF
TGTGCCACCAAAGCGGGAGAGGGATCAGATACGCAGTATTTT
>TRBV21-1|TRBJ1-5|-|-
CASISLPGREWNNQPQHF
TGTGCCAGCATCTCCCTCCCGGGAAGGGAATGGAACAATCAGCCCCAGCATTTT
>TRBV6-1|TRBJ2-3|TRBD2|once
CASSFSSGTTDTQYF
TGTGCCAGCAGTTTCAGCAGCGGGACCACGGATACGCAGTATTTT
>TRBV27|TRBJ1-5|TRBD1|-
CASSFYTGTGNQPQHF
TGTGCCAGCAGTTTCTATACCGGGACAGGGAATCAGCCCCAGCATTTT
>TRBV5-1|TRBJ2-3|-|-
CASTQGGSTDTQYF
TGCGCCAGCACCCAAGGCGGGAGCACAGATACGCAGTATTTT
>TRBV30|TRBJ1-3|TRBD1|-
CAWSVAGGNTIYF
TGTGCCTGGAGTGTAGCAGGGGGGAACACCATATATTTT
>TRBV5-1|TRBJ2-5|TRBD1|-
CASRNGTAKETQYF
TGCGCCAGCAGGAACGGGACAGCAAAAGAGACCCAGTACTTC
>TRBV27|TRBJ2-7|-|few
CASSFPGDYEQYF
TGTGCCAGCAGTTTTCCGGGGGATTACGAGCAGTACTTC
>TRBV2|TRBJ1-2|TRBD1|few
CASSPGTVNYGYTF
TGTGCCAGCAGCCCCGGGACAGTTAACTATGGCTACACCTTC
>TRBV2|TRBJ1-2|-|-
CASSETPPRGYTF
TGTGCCAGCAGTGAAACCCCTCCGAGGGGCTACACCTTC
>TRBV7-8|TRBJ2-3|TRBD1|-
CASSSIEHRDRITDTQYF
TGTGCCAGCAGCTCGATTGAACACCGGGACAGGATCACAGATACGCAGTATTTT
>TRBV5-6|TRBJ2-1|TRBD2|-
CASSLAAGLAAYNEQFF
TGTGCCAGCAGCTTGGCGGCGGGACTAGCAGCCTACAATGAGCAGTTCTTC
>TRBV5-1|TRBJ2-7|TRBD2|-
CASSPVPSGSRDEQYF
TGCGCCAGCAGCCCTGTCCCTAGCGGGAGCCGAGACGAGCAGTACTTC
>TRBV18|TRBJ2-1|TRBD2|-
CASSPSTGPSGRDHSYNEQFF
TGTGCCAGCTCACCCTCAACAGGACCTAGCGGGAGGGACCACTCCTACAATGAGCAGTTCTTC
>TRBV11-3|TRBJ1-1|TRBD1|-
CASSRDRNTEAFF
TGTGCCAGCAGCCGGGACAGGAACACTGAAGCTTTCTTT
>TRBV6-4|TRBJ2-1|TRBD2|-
CASSDSIQAGGTVF
TGTGCCAGCAGTGACTCGATTCAGGCGGGAGGGACGGTCTTC
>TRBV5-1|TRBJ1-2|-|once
CASSRGDGQQYYGYTF
TGCGCCAGCAGCCGGGGTGATGGACAGCAATACTATGGCTACACCTTC
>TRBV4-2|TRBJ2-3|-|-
CASSQDRGQAPGQYF
TGTGCCAGCAGCCAAGATAGGGGTCAGGCCCCAGGGCAGTATTTT
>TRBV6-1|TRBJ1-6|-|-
CASSDPLPSPLHF
TGTGCCAGCAGTGATCCACTTCCTTCACCCCTCCACTTT